These 11 T cell receptor beta chains share one sample of origin, sequenced in a study of T-cell memory formation after mild COVID-19. TCRdb reanalysed the 5' RACE reads using MiXCR and keeps one entry per CDR3 protein. Here the sample spans some 65,000 distinct CDR3 sequences, approximately 15% being singletons. The sequenced sample was PBMCs or a T cell subset sorted from them (not recorded which). These receptors were collected from an adult woman who had mild COVID-19 (a few samples of this study predate the infection). Cell type and time point are not known.

V gene TRBV9 combines with J gene TRBJ2-1; D possibly matches TRBD1 or TRBD2 (5 bases each). Between the trimmed V and J ends, which lost 4 bases and 5 bases, there was a span of 22 bases. This CDR3 has 17 residues. Per the germline V gene, CDR1 is SGDLS and CDR2 is YYNGEE. CDR3: CASSFPRDPLNDNEQFF. The CDR3 DNA reads TGTGCCAGCAGCTTCCCCCGGGACCCCCTTAATGACAATGAGCAGTTCTTC.

This clonotype was observed a handful of times. An end of the junction does not agree with germline; a read error may underlie this. The chain recombines TRBV7-7 with TRBJ2-1; 7 nucleotides match TRBD2. The CDR3 length is 14 residues. Germline V gene data show CDR1 as SSHAT and CDR2 as FNYEAQ (reference sequence). CDR3 coding DNA: TGTGCTAGCAGCTTATTAGCGGGTAACAATGAGCAGTTCTTC. As protein: CASSLLAGNNEQFF.

This clonotype was seen only a few times. This chain links TRBV5-1 with TRBJ2-3, with 11 nucleotides matching TRBD2. The CDR3 spans 15 residues. Germline V gives CDR1 SGHRS, CDR2 YFSETQ. Unmatched junction bases numbered 7, after V lost 7 bases and J lost 3 bases. CDR3 sequence: CASGPTSGSTDTQYF. CDR3 DNA: TGCGCCAGCGGTCCAACTAGCGGGAGTACAGATACGCAGTATTTT.

The sample holds a few counts of this clonotype. This sequence joins TRBV6-5 and TRBJ2-1; 11 nucleotides align to TRBD2. CDR1 MNHEY and CDR2 SVGAGI come from the germline V gene. The J segment lost 14 bases and the V segment lost 4 bases, leaving 19 bases of the junction unmatched. The CDR3 spans 17 residues. The CDR3 reads CASSSTSGIPLPIREFF. Here the CDR3 DNA reads TGTGCCAGCAGTTCGACTAGCGGGATCCCGCTTCCGATAAGGGAGTTCTTC.

This clonotype showed up just a few times. This chain joins TRBV27 and TRBJ1-2; D gene uncertain. The CDR3 is 14 residues long. Trimming stripped 7 bases from V and 3 bases from J, with 15 bases between. Germline loops: CDR1 MNHEY, CDR2 SMNVEV (reference sequence). For the CDR3, the DNA is TGTGCCAGCACCTCGCTGGCGGCGGACTATGGCTACACCTTC. Its translation: CASTSLAADYGYTF.

V and J are TRBV7-9 and TRBJ2-7; 8 bases match TRBD1. Per germline, CDR1 SEHNR and CDR2 FQNEAQ (reference sequence). CDR3 size: 13 residues. Unmatched junction bases numbered 8, after V lost 7 bases and J lost 6 bases. The CDR3 bases are TGTGCCAGCACCACGACAGGGACAGGCGAGCAGTACTTC. It yields the protein CASTTTGTGEQYF.

The chain uses TRBV5-1 and TRBJ2-2, with a weak D call TRBD1 (5 bases). Deletions cut 7 bases from V and 1 base from J, with 11 bases between. The germline gives CDR1 SGHRS, CDR2 YFSETQ. The CDR3 loop spans 14 amino acids. The chain's CDR3 is CASGGAVNTGELFF. The DNA of the CDR3 is TGCGCCAGCGGTGGGGCCGTGAACACCGGGGAGCTGTTTTTT.

The chain links TRBV13 to TRBJ2-5, with 12 positions matching TRBD2. The CDR3 has 16 residues. V lost 6 bases to trimming and J lost 3 bases; unmatched junction nucleotides: 8. The germline CDR1 and CDR2 sequences are PRHDT and FYEKMQ (reference sequence). The CDR3 sequence is CASRWLAGGPEETQYF. The CDR3 nucleotides are TGTGCCAGCAGGTGGCTAGCGGGGGGGCCTGAAGAGACCCAGTACTTC.

The chain recombines TRBV6-6 with TRBJ2-2; D is unresolved. Germline CDR1 reads MNHNY; CDR2 reads SVGAGI (reference sequence). The CDR3 contains 17 residues. V lost 7 bases to trimming and J lost 0 bases, with 18 bases between them. CDR3 DNA sequence: TGTGCCAGCATTCCACGTTCGGCAGGCGCGAACACCGGGGAGCTGTTTTTT. Its translation is CASIPRSAGANTGELFF.

The chain combines TRBV6-6 with TRBJ2-5; no clear D gene. The V end was cut by 6 bases, the J end by 5 bases, with 10 bases between. The germline V gene encodes CDR1 MNHNY and CDR2 SVGAGI (reference sequence). The CDR3 has 12 amino acids. CDR3 nucleotides: TGTGCCAGCAGCGAAGGCGAGGAGACCCAGTACTTC. This sequence encodes CASSEGEETQYF.

The sample holds a few counts of this clonotype. The chain has TRBV11-2 and TRBJ2-1; 10 nucleotides line up with TRBD2. Germline values: CDR1 SGHAT, CDR2 FQNNGV. V gave up 1 base and J gave up 9 bases; unmatched junction bases: 15. This CDR3 has 18 residues. CDR3 nucleotide sequence: TGTGCCAGCAGCTTAGGTCGGGGGACTAGCGACTATGGGGGTGAGCAGTTCTTC. Residues: CASSLGRGTSDYGGEQFF.